The T cell receptor beta chain described here comes from a study of blood T cell repertoires in COVID-19. Turning to the study itself: The samples span acute and convalescent COVID-19 from the United States, Italy and Spain.

Assay: immunoSEQ multiplex PCR; the TCRdb copy retains only in-frame clones and omits some. The sample has about 27,000 clones, approximately 92% seen once. The sequencing sample was made of peripheral blood. The clonotype was recovered from a human donor in a cohort sampled during active COVID-19.

Written as DNA, the CDR3 is TGCGCCAGCAGCCGCGACAGCACCCCAAACACTGAAGCTTTCTTT. It translates to CASSRDSTPNTEAFF. This chain connects TRBV5-1 to TRBJ1-1, with D possibly being TRBD1 (5 bases). Trimming removed 4 bases at V and 2 bases at J, with 15 bases between. The CDR3 consists of 15 residues. Germline values: CDR1 SGHRS, CDR2 YFSETQ. Together with reference TRBV5-1 and TRBJ1-1, the CDR3 gives the full variable domain: KAGVTQTPRYLIKTRGQQVTLSCSPISGHRSVSWYQQTPGQGLQFLFEYFSETQRNKGNFPGRFSGRQFSNSRSEMNVSTLELGDSALYLCASSRDSTPNTEAFFGQGTRLTVV.